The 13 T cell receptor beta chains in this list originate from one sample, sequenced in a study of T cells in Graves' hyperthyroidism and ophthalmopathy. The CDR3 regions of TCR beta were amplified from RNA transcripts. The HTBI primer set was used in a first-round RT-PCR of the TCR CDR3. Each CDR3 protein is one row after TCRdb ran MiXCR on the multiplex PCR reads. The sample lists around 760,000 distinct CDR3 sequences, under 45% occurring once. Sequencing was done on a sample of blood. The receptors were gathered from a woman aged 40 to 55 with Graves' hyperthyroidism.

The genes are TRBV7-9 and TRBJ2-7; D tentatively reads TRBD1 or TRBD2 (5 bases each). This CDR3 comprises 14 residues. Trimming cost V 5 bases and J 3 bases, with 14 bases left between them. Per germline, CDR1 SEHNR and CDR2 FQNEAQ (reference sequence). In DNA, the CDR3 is TGTGCCAGCAGCCCCGGGACCAGCAACTACGAGCAGTACTTC. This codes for CASSPGTSNYEQYF.

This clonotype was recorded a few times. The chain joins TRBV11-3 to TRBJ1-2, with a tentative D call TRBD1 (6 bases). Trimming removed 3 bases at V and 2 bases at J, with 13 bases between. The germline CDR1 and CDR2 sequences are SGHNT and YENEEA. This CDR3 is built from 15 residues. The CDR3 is CASSLQGSLNYGYTF. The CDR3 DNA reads TGTGCCAGCAGCTTGCAGGGGAGCCTAAACTATGGCTACACCTTC.

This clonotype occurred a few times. The CDR3: CASRKGQHTTNEKLFF. In DNA form, the CDR3 reads TGTGCCAGCAGAAAGGGACAGCACACAACTAATGAAAAACTGTTTTTT. The chain joins TRBV6-5 to TRBJ1-4; 7 positions match TRBD1. The germline gives CDR1 MNHEY, CDR2 SVGAGI. V shed 6 bases and J 0 bases; nucleotides not matched to a gene: 7. The CDR3 consists of 16 residues.

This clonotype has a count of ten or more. CDR3 residues: CASSDGTGAGGNTIYF. CDR3 DNA sequence: TGCGCCAGCAGTGACGGAACAGGGGCAGGGGGAAACACCATATATTTT. V gene TRBV10-2 combines with J gene TRBJ1-3; 7 nucleotides agree with TRBD1. This CDR3 comprises 16 residues. The V segment lost 3 bases and the J segment 4 bases; nucleotides outside the gene matches: 9. The V gene's germline CDR1 is WSHSY and CDR2 SAAADI.

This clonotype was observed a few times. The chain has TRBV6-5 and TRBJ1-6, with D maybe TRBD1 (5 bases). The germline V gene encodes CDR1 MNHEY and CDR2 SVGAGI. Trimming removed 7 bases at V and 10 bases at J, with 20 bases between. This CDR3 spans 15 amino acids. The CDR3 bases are TGTGCCAGCACTCCCGGAGGGGATTCGGACTCACCCCTCCACTTT. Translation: CASTPGGDSDSPLHF.

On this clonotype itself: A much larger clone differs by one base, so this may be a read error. CDR3 nucleotides: TGTGCCAGCCAGCGCCGAGGAGGTTTACTCGGGGAGCTGTTTTTT. Protein: CASQRRGGLLGELFF. V and J are TRBV19 and TRBJ2-2; perhaps TRBD2 as D (5 bases). Germline lookup yields CDR1 LNHDA and CDR2 SQIVND (reference sequence). This CDR3 spans 15 amino acids. The V and J ends lost 9 bases and 7 bases respectively, with 21 bases between them.

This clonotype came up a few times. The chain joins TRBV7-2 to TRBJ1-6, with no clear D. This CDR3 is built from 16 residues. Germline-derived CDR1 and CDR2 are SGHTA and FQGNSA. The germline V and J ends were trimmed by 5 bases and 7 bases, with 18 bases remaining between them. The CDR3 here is CASSPAGGEMNSPLHF. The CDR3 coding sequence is TGTGCCAGCAGCCCGGCCGGTGGGGAGATGAATTCACCCCTCCACTTT. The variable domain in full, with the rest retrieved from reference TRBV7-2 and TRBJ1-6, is GAGVSQSPSNKVTEKGKDVELRCDPISGHTALYWYRQSLGQGLEFLIYFQGNSAPDKSGLPSDRFSAERTGGSVSTLTIQRTQQEDSAVYLCASSPAGGEMNSPLHFGNGTRLTVT.

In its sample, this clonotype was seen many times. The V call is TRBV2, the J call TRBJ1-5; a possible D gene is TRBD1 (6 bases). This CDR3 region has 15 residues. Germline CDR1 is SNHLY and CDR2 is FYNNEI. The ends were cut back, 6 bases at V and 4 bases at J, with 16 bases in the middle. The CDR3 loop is CASRPGQTPNQPQHF. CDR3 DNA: TGTGCCAGCAGACCCGGACAGACCCCGAATCAGCCCCAGCATTTT.

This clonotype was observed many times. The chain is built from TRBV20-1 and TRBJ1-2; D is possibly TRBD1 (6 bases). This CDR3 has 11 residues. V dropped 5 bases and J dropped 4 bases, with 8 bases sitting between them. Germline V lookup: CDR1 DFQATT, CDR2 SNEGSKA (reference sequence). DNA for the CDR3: TGCAGTGCTGGGGGCACCTATGGCTACACCTTC. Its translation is CSAGGTYGYTF.

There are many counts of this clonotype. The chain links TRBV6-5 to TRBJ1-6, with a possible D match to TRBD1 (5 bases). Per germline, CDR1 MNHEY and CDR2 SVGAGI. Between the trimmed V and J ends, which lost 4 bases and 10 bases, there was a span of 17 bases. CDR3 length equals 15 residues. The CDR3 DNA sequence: TGTGCCAGCAGTTCCTCGGACACTCTGGGGTCACCCCTCCACTTT. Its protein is CASSSSDTLGSPLHF.

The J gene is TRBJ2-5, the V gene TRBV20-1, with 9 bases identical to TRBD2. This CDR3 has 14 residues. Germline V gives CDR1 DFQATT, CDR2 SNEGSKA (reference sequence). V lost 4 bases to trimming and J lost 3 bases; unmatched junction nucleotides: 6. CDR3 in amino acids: CSAMRLAAEETQYF. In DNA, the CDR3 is TGCAGTGCTATGCGACTAGCGGCCGAAGAGACCCAGTACTTC.

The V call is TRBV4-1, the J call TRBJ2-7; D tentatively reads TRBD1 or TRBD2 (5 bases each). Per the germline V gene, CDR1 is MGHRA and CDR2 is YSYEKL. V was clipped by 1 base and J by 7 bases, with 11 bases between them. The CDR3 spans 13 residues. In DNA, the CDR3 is TGCGCCAGCAGCCAAGGGGACGGAAGGGAGCAGTACTTC. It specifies CASSQGDGREQYF.

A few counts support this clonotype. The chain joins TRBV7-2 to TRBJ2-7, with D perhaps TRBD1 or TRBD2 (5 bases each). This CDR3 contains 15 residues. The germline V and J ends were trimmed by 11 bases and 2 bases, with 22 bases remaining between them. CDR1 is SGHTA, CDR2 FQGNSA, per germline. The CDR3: CAWTPSGTATYEQYF. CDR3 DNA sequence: TGTGCCTGGACCCCCTCCGGGACGGCAACCTACGAGCAGTACTTC.